These T cell receptor beta chains were read from a single sample in a study of breast tumors, draining lymph nodes, adjacent tissues. TCRdb redid the calling of the multiplex PCR reads with MiXCR, one entry per CDR3 protein. The data hold approximately 90,000 distinct CDR3 sequences, with around 30% observed a single time. The specimen sequenced was axillary lymph node tissue. The receptors stem from a female donor with breast cancer. Some clones in this sample may be carry-over from other donors' samples. Both conserved end residues are trimmed from each CDR3.

TRBJ2-5,TRBV19,ASRLAGLRETQY
TRBJ1-4,TRBV4-3,ASGQDRGATNEKLF
TRBJ1-2,TRBV12-3/TRBV12-4,ASSQTGTGRGYT
TRBJ2-7,TRBV20-1,SATRFPEGSLEQY
TRBJ1-2,TRBV6-2/TRBV6-3,ASSLAGQGTNYGYT
TRBJ1-2,TRBV6-2/TRBV6-3,ASSYPQVLSNYGYT
TRBJ1-5,TRBV7-2,ASSIVRGQGNQPQH
TRBJ2-7,TRBV29-1,SVLEVVRGEQY
TRBJ2-7,TRBV4-3,ASSLISGGREQY
.,TRBV11-3,ASSDSGRSNEQF